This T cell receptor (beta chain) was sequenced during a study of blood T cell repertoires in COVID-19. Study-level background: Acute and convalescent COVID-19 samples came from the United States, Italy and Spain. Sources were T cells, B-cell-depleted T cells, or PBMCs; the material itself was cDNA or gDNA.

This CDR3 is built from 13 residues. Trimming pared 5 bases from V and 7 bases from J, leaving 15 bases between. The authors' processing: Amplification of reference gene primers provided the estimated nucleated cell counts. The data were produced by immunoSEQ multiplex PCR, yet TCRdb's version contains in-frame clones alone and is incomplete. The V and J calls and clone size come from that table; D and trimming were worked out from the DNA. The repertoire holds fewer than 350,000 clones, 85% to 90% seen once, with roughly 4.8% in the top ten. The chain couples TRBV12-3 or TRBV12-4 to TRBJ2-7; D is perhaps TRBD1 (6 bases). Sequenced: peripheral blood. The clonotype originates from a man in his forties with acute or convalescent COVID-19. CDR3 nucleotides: TGTGCCAGCAGTACCGGGACACGGAATGAGCAGTACTTC. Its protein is CASSTGTRNEQYF.